This T cell receptor (beta chain) was captured in a study of CD8 T cells in ankylosing spondylitis. This clonotype was recorded at least ten times. The CDR3 is 15 residues long. After removal of 6 bases from V and 6 bases from J, the junction contained 7 bases not matched to a gene. Using quantitative 5'-RACE with molecular barcodes, the authors made TCR beta libraries. TCRdb re-analysed the 5' RACE reads in MiXCR, keeping a single row per CDR3 protein. The sample gives under 300,000 distinct CDR3 sequences, roughly 10% of which show up once; about 6.8% is in the top ten. This chain links TRBV12-3 or TRBV12-4 with TRBJ1-5, with 11 bases lining up with TRBD1. The receptor was derived from a male donor with ankylosing spondylitis or in good health (not recorded which). Sequenced: blood, either unsorted or a sorted T cell fraction (not recorded which). The CDR3: CASSLGQGAGQPQHF. The CDR3 DNA follows: TGTGCCAGCAGCCTTGGACAGGGGGCCGGTCAGCCCCAGCATTTT.